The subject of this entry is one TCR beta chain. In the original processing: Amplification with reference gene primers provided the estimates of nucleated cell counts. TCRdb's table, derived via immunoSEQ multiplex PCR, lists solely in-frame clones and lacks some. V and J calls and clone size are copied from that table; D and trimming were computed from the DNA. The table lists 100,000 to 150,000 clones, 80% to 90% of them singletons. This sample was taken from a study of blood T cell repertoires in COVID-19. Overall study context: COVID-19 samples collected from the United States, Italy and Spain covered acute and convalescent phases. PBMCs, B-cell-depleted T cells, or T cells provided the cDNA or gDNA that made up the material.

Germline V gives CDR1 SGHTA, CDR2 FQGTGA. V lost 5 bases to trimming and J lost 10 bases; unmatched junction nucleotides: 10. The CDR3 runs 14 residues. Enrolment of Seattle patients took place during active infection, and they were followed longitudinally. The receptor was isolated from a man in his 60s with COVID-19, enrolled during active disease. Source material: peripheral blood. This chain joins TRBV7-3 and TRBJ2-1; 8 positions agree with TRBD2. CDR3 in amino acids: CASSIAGREDEQFF. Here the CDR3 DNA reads TGTGCCAGCAGCATCGCCGGGAGGGAAGACGAGCAGTTCTTC.